The clone carrying this T cell receptor beta chain was seen only once. The antigen remains undetermined. This entry comes from a study of cytomegalovirus exposure and HLA in healthy donors. On the study more broadly: Of approximately 400 genotyped donors, around 76% clustered with self-reported Caucasian donors.

General study points: Investigators reported 150 to 200 TCR beta chains as tied to cytomegalovirus.

Despite likely unrecorded immune exposures, the donors were nominally healthy at the time of sampling. Use of 60 Vbeta and 13 Jbeta primers characterized the PCR. Sequencing was performed with immunoSEQ multiplex PCR; in TCRdb, only in-frame clones are kept and a portion is missing. The table shows roughly 200,000 clones, with more than 65% occurring only once. Looked up from germline, CDR1 is SNHLY and CDR2 is FYNNEI. The V and J ends lost 8 bases and 3 bases respectively, with 12 bases between them. The CDR3 has 13 residues. This chain uses TRBV2 with TRBJ2-3; TRBD2 is a possible D gene (5 bases). The sequenced material came from PBMCs. The receptor's source is a woman aged 25 to 45 in good health and CMV-seronegative. The CDR3 reads CASERARTDTQYF. As DNA, the CDR3 is TGTGCCAGCGAGAGGGCCCGGACAGATACGCAGTATTTT.